This TCR beta chain appears in the sequencing data of a study of control samples from healthy donors and cancer patients. Data came from immunoSEQ multiplex PCR; TCRdb stores just in-frame clones and leaves some out. The data show roughly 84,000 clones, 91% seen once. The TCR was taken from a man aged 50 or older in good health. Sequenced sample: blood.

The CDR3 is CASSQAAGGFYNEQFF. CDR3 DNA sequence: TGTGCCAGCAGCCAAGCAGCGGGGGGGTTCTACAATGAGCAGTTCTTC. The chain couples TRBV14 to TRBJ2-1; 10 bases align to TRBD2. The CDR3 contains 16 residues. Germline CDR1 SGHDN, CDR2 FVKESK. Trimming at V came to 1 base and at J to 3 bases, leaving 3 bases not matched to a gene.